This T cell receptor beta chain was identified in a study of cytomegalovirus exposure and HLA in healthy donors. Study-level background: Among the 300 to 400 donors who were genotyped, approximately 76% fell in the genetic ancestry cluster that is associated with self-reported Caucasian donors. Study-wide points: There were approximately 150 TCR beta chains listed as cytomegalovirus-associated.

As for this clone: What it binds is unknown.

The PCR employed 60 Vbeta primers together with 13 Jbeta primers. Sequencing was performed with immunoSEQ multiplex PCR; in TCRdb, only in-frame clones are kept and a portion is missing. The sample holds about 180,000 clones, 60% to 80% seen once. The germline V gene encodes CDR1 MGHDK and CDR2 SYGVNS. The CDR3 loop spans 14 amino acids. V was clipped by 0 bases and J by 2 bases, with 8 bases between them. The origin of this receptor is a man aged 35-49 years in good health and CMV-seropositive. V gene TRBV25-1 combines with J gene TRBJ2-7, with D maybe TRBD2 (5 bases). Sequenced sample: PBMCs. CDR3 residues: CASSEYGEAYEQYF. The CDR3 DNA reads as TGTGCCAGCAGTGAATACGGGGAAGCCTACGAGCAGTACTTC.